This entry describes one T cell receptor (beta chain). This clone was observed a few times. Its target antigen remains unknown. No base quality information exists; no much larger clone differs at one position. The V and J ends are trimmed by 5 bases and 1 base, leaving 11 bases between them. Including cysteine and phenylalanine, the CDR3 has 14 amino acids. Of all the DNA, just the CDR3 is kept, 42 bases in frame from base 1. CDR1 and CDR2 are drawn from the germline V gene: ENHRY, SYGVKD. Each donor gave one peripheral blood draw, around 100 mL on average, collected into heparinised tubes. Using a panel that included CD45RO, CCR7, CD25, CD127, CD95 and CD27, naive, central memory, regulatory and stem cell-like memory CD4+ T cells were sorted on a BD FACSAria II. All sorted populations exceeded 95% purity. Right away, PBMCs were isolated by Lymphoprep density gradient centrifugation and were stained directly, with no culture step. So that batch effects would be minimized, each experiment stained and sorted samples in pairs, pairing one healthy donor with one patient.

These data come from a study of beta chain features in type 1 diabetes (dated by TCRdb to 2016 to 2019). Regarding the complete study: Patients and healthy donors did not differ in mean age, gender distribution, total cell number or subset yield. A total of 90 million to 140 million sorted cells were examined across all samples, and RNA yield correlated strongly with the number of cells per subset. The study compared TCRB repertoires of sorted circulating CD4+ T cell subsets between recently diagnosed type 1 diabetes patients and matched healthy donors. Naive and central memory subsets were obtained from all 30 or so donors, but regulatory and stem cell-like memory subsets were isolated from only 8 patients and roughly eight healthy donors. Study-wide conclusions, independent of this receptor: Sequencing cDNA rather than genomic DNA could over-represent highly expressing activated cells, although activation and CD3 levels did not differ between groups. At VDJ recombination sites, type 1 diabetes patients had fewer insertions and more deleted nucleotides, which implies abnormalities in thymic rearrangement. In all four CD4+ subsets, TCRB CDR3 length was moderately but significantly shorter in type 1 diabetes patients. PCR may preferentially amplify shorter templates, but because patient and control samples were amplified and corrected together, any resulting skew would affect both groups equally. Because the HLA sub-analyses included only small numbers of individuals, any influence of HLA type on TCRB rearrangement was left unresolved. Naive, central memory and regulatory TCRB repertoires appeared more similar among patients than among healthy donors.

The High Capacity cDNA Reverse Transcription Kit was used to reverse transcribe all of the isolated RNA, meaning that expressed TCRB transcripts were what got sequenced. Naive, central memory and regulatory T cell samples underwent deep immunoSEQ sequencing, averaging approximately 3.5 million total reads per sample. After sorted cells were lysed in RLT buffer, RNA was extracted with DNase-treated RNeasy Micro or Mini kits, with the choice depending on cell number. Each cell subset was processed separately to prevent cross-contamination, with patient and healthy donor samples processed together. Using the immunoSEQ multiplex PCR, TCRB sequences were amplified from cDNA into 87-bp fragments spanning the CDR3 region. Sequencing of the amplicons was done on the Illumina HiSeq platform. For the original study's pipeline: PCR bias was corrected computationally using synthetic template baselines, and reads within Hamming distance 2 were collapsed, with unmergeable singletons discarded. Reads were aligned against IMGT so that V, D and J genes, CDR3 length and insertions or deletions at six rearrangement sites could be assigned. Within each subset, clonotype counts were normalized to the number of sorted cells before true diversity and Gini coefficients were calculated with the tcR R package. The overlap coefficient, calculated on TCRB nucleotide sequences, was used to quantify repertoire sharing. Out-of-frame TCRB sequences from naive cells were analyzed to stand in for the pre-selection repertoire. The source is immuneACCESS, and TCRdb retained only in-frame sequences with V and J called. Part of the clones is not carried over; for the studies checked, unresolved V genes explain less than half of this, and the remainder is unexplained. That table gives V, J and clone size, and the DNA gave D and trimming. This sample comprises 550,000 to 850,000 clones, about an eighth of them detected only once. The ten largest make up approximately 0.022% of the sample.

The source is a man younger than 35 with type 1 diabetes. Sequencing used naive CD4+ T cells from blood. The cell subset or site label for this specimen denotes: true naive CD4+ T cells. Recombination joined TRBV10-3 with TRBJ1-1; a tentative D match to TRBD1 spans 6 bases. CDR3 protein: CAISPNRENTEAFF. The DNA sequence reads TGTGCCATCAGTCCTAACAGGGAGAACACTGAAGCTTTCTTT.